These T cell receptor beta chains were read from a single sample in a study of cytomegalovirus exposure and HLA in healthy donors. Sequencing was performed with immunoSEQ multiplex PCR; in TCRdb, only in-frame clones are kept and a portion is missing. The profile shows fewer than 250,000 clones, 65% to 85% of them singletons. Sequenced sample: PBMCs. These receptors came from a man aged 25 to 40 in good health and CMV-seronegative. The CDR3 runs from the conserved cysteine through the conserved F or W. A D gene is named only where the DNA matches it firmly. Clone size is not always given. Where it is, it says once, few, many or a class for expanded clones.

>TRBD1|TRBV4-3|-|TRBJ2-3
TGCGCCAGCCAAGGGCAGGGGGCAGATACGCAGTATTTT
CASQGQGADTQYF
>-|TRBV28|-|TRBJ1-2
TGTGCCAGCAGGATACAGGAGATCGGCTATGGCTACACCTTC
CASRIQEIGYGYTF
>-|TRBV6-5|-|TRBJ1-1
TGTGCCAGCAGTTCATACTTGGGAGGGGCCGAGCCTGAAGCTTTCTTT
CASSSYLGGAEPEAFF
>TRBD1|TRBV28|-|TRBJ2-6
TGTGCCAGCAGAGCGACAGGGCCTGGGGCCAGCGTCCTGACTTTC
CASRATGPGASVLTF
>-|TRBV9|once|TRBJ1-2
TGTGCCAGCAGCGTAGGGGGACTGGGTTACTATGGCTACACCTTC
CASSVGGLGYYGYTF
>-|TRBV5-1|once|TRBJ2-5
TGCGCCAGCAGCCGGACAGGAGGGCAAGAGACCCAGTACTTC
CASSRTGGQETQYF
>TRBD1|TRBV5-6|-|TRBJ1-2
TGTGCCAGCAGCCCTTGGGACAGGGGGAACTATGGCTACACCTTC
CASSPWDRGNYGYTF
>-|TRBV6-5|-|TRBJ1-1
TGTGCCGGGGGGGGGAGCACTGAAGCTTTCTTT
CAGGGSTEAFF
>TRBD2|TRBV9|-|TRBJ2-2
TGTGCCAGCAGCCCCGGACTAGGAACGAACACCGGGGAGCTGTTTTTT
CASSPGLGTNTGELFF
>-|TRBV7-2|-|TRBJ2-7
TGTGCCAGCAGCTTACACCAACAGGGCTACGAGCAGTACTTC
CASSLHQQGYEQYF
>TRBD1|TRBV7-7|-|TRBJ2-7
TGTGCTAGCAGCTTAGTGGGACAGGGGGCTCTTCCCCCTCGGGAGCAGTACTTC
CASSLVGQGALPPREQYF
>TRBD1|TRBV7-9|-|TRBJ1-5
TGTGCCAGCAGCTCAACAGGGGAACGAGATCAGCCCCAGCATTTT
CASSSTGERDQPQHF
>-|TRBV6-1|-|TRBJ1-6
TGTGCCAGCAGCGGGCAGGGTGGTTATTCACCCCTCCACTTT
CASSGQGGYSPLHF
>TRBD2|TRBV15|-|TRBJ2-3
TGTGCCACCAGCAGGGCACTAGCGGGGGGGACAGATACGCAGTATTTT
CATSRALAGGTDTQYF
>-|TRBV28|-|TRBJ1-6
TGTGCCAGCAGTTTAACAGGGAAAAGGCCCCTCCACTTT
CASSLTGKRPLHF
>-|TRBV4-2|-|TRBJ2-7
TGTGCCAGCAGCCCCCGGGTAGGGGGGGACGAGCAGTACTTC
CASSPRVGGDEQYF
>-|TRBV5-5|-|TRBJ1-5
TGTGCCAGCAGCCTATTGTCGGGGAGGGAACAGCCCCAGCATTTT
CASSLLSGREQPQHF
>-|TRBV7-9|-|TRBJ2-2
TGTGCCAGCAGCTTACTAGGGCCCGAGGGAATTCGCACCGGGGAGCTGTTTTTT
CASSLLGPEGIRTGELFF
>TRBD1|TRBV27|-|TRBJ1-2
TGTGCCAGCAGTCCGTGGACAGGGCGCTATGGCTACACCTTC
CASSPWTGRYGYTF
>-|TRBV6-5|-|TRBJ1-5
TGTGCCAGCAGTTACTCTCCAGGGGCCAATCAGCCCCAGCATTTT
CASSYSPGANQPQHF
>-|TRBV7-8|once|TRBJ1-5
TGTGCCAGCAGCTTGCGAGTGCTACAGACAAATCAGCCCCAGCATTTT
CASSLRVLQTNQPQHF
>-|TRBV29-1|-|TRBJ2-7
TGCAGCGTTGGAGTCCGATACGAGCAGTACTTC
CSVGVRYEQYF
>-|TRBV2|few|TRBJ2-2
TGTGCCAGCAGCGCCCCCCCTGGGGGCTTTGGCACCGGGGAGCTGTTTTTT
CASSAPPGGFGTGELFF
>-|TRBV9|once|TRBJ2-7
TGTGCCAGCAGCGTAGCGGATCCAGGGTACGAGCAGTACTTC
CASSVADPGYEQYF
>-|TRBV2|-|TRBJ2-2
TGTGCCAGCAGTGAATTGGGCCGGAACGGGGAGCTGTTTTTT
CASSELGRNGELFF
>TRBD1|TRBV6-1|-|TRBJ2-7
TGTGCCAGCCTGATGGGACAGGCCTACGAGCAGTACTTC
CASLMGQAYEQYF
>TRBD1|TRBV5-1|-|TRBJ1-3
TGCGCCAGCAGCTTGGCCCGGACAGGGAGCTCTGGAAACACCATATATTTT
CASSLARTGSSGNTIYF
>-|TRBV6-5|few|TRBJ1-1
TGTGCCAGCACCCCGACAAGGAACACTGAAGCTTTCTTT
CASTPTRNTEAFF
>TRBD1|TRBV9|-|TRBJ1-2
TGTGCCAGCAGCGCAGAGGGGACAGGGAACCCATATGGCTACACCTTC
CASSAEGTGNPYGYTF
>TRBD2|TRBV7-2|-|TRBJ2-7
TGTGCCAGCAGCCCCAGACTAGCGGGGGGAATCTACGAGCAGTACTTC
CASSPRLAGGIYEQYF
>TRBD2|TRBV29-1|-|TRBJ2-2
TGCAGCGTGGGAGGGTTTGTAGGGACCGGGGAGCTGTTTTTT
CSVGGFVGTGELFF
>TRBD1|TRBV19|-|TRBJ2-7
TGTGCCAGTAGTTCAGCAGGGGGCCGCGAGCAGTACTTC
CASSSAGGREQYF
>TRBD2|TRBV9|-|TRBJ2-7
TGTGCCAGCAGCGTAGACAGCGGGGACGGGCAGTACTTC
CASSVDSGDGQYF
>TRBD2|TRBV2|-|TRBJ2-3
TGTGCCAGCAGTGATGAAGTACTAGCGGGCACAGATACGCAGTATTTT
CASSDEVLAGTDTQYF
>TRBD1|TRBV6-5|-|TRBJ1-2
TGTGCCAGCAGTGCCGCGTGGACAGGGTTTGGCTACACCTTC
CASSAAWTGFGYTF
>-|TRBV7-8|-|TRBJ2-1
TGTGCCAGCAGCGGTAGCTCCTACAATGAGCAGTTCTTC
CASSGSSYNEQFF
>-|TRBV19|few|TRBJ1-3
TGTGCCAGTAGCTCGACGGGTGTCACCATATATTTT
CASSSTGVTIYF
>TRBD1|TRBV7-9|-|TRBJ2-7
TGTGCCAGCAGCACCCGGACAGGGGGGACCTACGAGCAGTACTTC
CASSTRTGGTYEQYF
>TRBD1|TRBV5-4|-|TRBJ2-6
TGTGCCAGCATGACCTTGGACAGGGGAGTCTCTGGGGCCAGCGTCCTGACTTTC
CASMTLDRGVSGASVLTF
>-|TRBV7-9|-|TRBJ1-2
TGTGCCAGCCGGGGGAATGGCTACACCTTC
CASRGNGYTF
>-|TRBV29-1|-|TRBJ2-7
TGCAGCGTCGCGGAGGGGCGAGGGTACGAGCAGTACTTC
CSVAEGRGYEQYF
>-|TRBV7-9|-|TRBJ2-7
TGTGCCAGCAGTTCAGAGGAGGCAGGCAAACCCTACGAGCAGTACTTC
CASSSEEAGKPYEQYF
>-|TRBV14|few|TRBJ2-1
TGTGCCAGCAGCCCCCTCCCGGGAAATGAGCAGTTCTTC
CASSPLPGNEQFF
>-|TRBV14|-|TRBJ1-1
TGTGCCAGCAGCCAATCTGGTTTCGGGTACACTGAAGCTTTCTTT
CASSQSGFGYTEAFF
>-|TRBV27|-|TRBJ1-6
TGTGCCAGCAGTTTCCTCGGCTCCTATAATTCACCCCTCCACTTT
CASSFLGSYNSPLHF
>TRBD2|TRBV29-1|-|TRBJ2-5
TGCAGCTCGCGGGGGGCGATAACACAAGAGACCCAGTACTTC
CSSRGAITQETQYF
>TRBD1|TRBV5-1|-|TRBJ2-7
TGCGCCAGCAGCTTGGGGACAGGGGGAATCTACGAGCAGTACTTC
CASSLGTGGIYEQYF
>TRBD1|TRBV18|-|TRBJ1-1
TGTGCCAGCTCACCAAGGGGACAGAATGAAGCTTTCTTT
CASSPRGQNEAFF
>-|TRBV5-4|-|TRBJ2-3
TGTGCCAGCAGCTTGGGGGGGGGCTTCACAGATACGCAGTATTTT
CASSLGGGFTDTQYF